This passage covers 10 T cell receptor beta chains from one sample sequenced in a study of blood T cell repertoires in COVID-19. Produced via immunoSEQ multiplex PCR; TCRdb's table is partial and in-frame only. The sample has 250,000 to 300,000 clones; around 90% are singletons. The sample taken for sequencing was peripheral blood. These receptors were collected from a woman in her forties or fifties who had recovered from COVID-19.

This chain links TRBV6-2 or TRBV6-3 with TRBJ1-5; 8 positions match TRBD1. V lost 5 bases, J lost 2 bases, and 8 bases stayed unmatched. Germline CDR1 is MNHEY and CDR2 is SVGEGT. The CDR3 consists of 16 residues. The CDR3 here is CASSLPTGGGNQPQHF. CDR3 nucleotide sequence: TGTGCCAGCAGTCTTCCTACAGGGGGGGGCAATCAGCCCCAGCATTTT.

CDR3 amino acids: CASSYSSGSFPGELFF. CDR3 bases: TGTGCCAGCAGTTACTCATCAGGGTCGTTCCCCGGGGAGCTGTTTTTT. The chain uses TRBV6-5 and TRBJ2-2, with a weak D call TRBD1 (5 bases). There are 16 residues in the CDR3. Germline V gene data show CDR1 as MNHEY and CDR2 as SVGAGI. The V gene lost 0 bases and the J gene lost 6 bases, with 14 bases spanning the gap.

V is TRBV5-1 and J is TRBJ2-5; no firm D call. The CDR3 is 15 amino acids. CDR1 and CDR2 from the germline V gene are SGHRS and YFSETQ. Trimming shortened V by 0 bases and J by 1 base, and 10 bases separated the two germline ends. CDR3 loop: CASSLGTSSQETQYF. As DNA, the CDR3 is TGCGCCAGCAGCTTGGGCACGAGTTCCCAAGAGACCCAGTACTTC.

The CDR3 DNA reads as TGTGCCAGCAGCCATTCCTGGACAGGGAAGGGAGGGGGAAACACCATATATTTT. Encoded protein: CASSHSWTGKGGGNTIYF. The chain combines TRBV28 with TRBJ1-3; 8 bases are a match to TRBD1. The V segment lost 6 bases and the J segment 4 bases; nucleotides outside the gene matches: 17. Germline lookup yields CDR1 MDHEN and CDR2 SYDVKM. The CDR3 is made up of 18 amino acids.

The genes are TRBV19 and TRBJ2-2, with a possible D match to TRBD2 (6 bases). The V gene's germline CDR1 is LNHDA and CDR2 SQIVND (reference sequence). The CDR3 spans 13 residues. V lost 8 bases and J 5 bases, leaving 12 bases between the germline ends. The CDR3 region has the DNA TGTGCCAGTTGTCGGGAGATAACCGGGGAGCTGTTTTTT. This encodes CASCREITGELFF.

This clone was seen once. This rearrangement joins TRBV30 to TRBJ1-3; D is unclear. Trimming stripped 1 base from V and 3 bases from J, with 10 bases between. Per germline, CDR1 GTSNPN and CDR2 SVGIG (reference sequence). The CDR3 runs to 14 residues. The chain's CDR3 is CAWSGWGGGNTIYF. CDR3 nucleotide sequence: TGTGCCTGGAGTGGGTGGGGAGGTGGAAACACCATATATTTT.

J is TRBJ1-4 and V is TRBV10-3; no definite D call. Trimming pared 10 bases from V and 0 bases from J, leaving 15 bases between. CDR1 ENHRY and CDR2 SYGVKD come from the germline V gene. This CDR3 has 15 residues. The CDR3 protein is CASSRSAATNEKLFF. The CDR3 DNA reads as TGTGCCAGCTCAAGGTCTGCGGCAACTAATGAAAAACTGTTTTTT.

This clone was observed a handful of times. The chain joins TRBV7-2 to TRBJ2-5, with D possibly being TRBD1 (7 bases). The V end was cut by 3 bases, the J end by 5 bases, with 10 bases between. This CDR3 comprises 13 residues. Germline assignment: CDR1 SGHTA and CDR2 FQGNSA. As DNA, the CDR3 is TGTGCCAGCAGCTTCGCAGGGGGGGAGACCCAGTACTTC. Its protein is CASSFAGGETQYF. Supplemented by reference TRBV7-2 and TRBJ2-5, the full variable domain reads GAGVSQSPSNKVTEKGKDVELRCDPISGHTALYWYRQSLGQGLEFLIYFQGNSAPDKSGLPSDRFSAERTGGSVSTLTIQRTQQEDSAVYLCASSFAGGETQYFGPGTRLLVL.

V and J are TRBV7-3 and TRBJ1-5; the D gene is possibly TRBD1 (6 bases). CDR1 SGHTA and CDR2 FQGTGA come from the germline V gene. V was pared by 5 bases and J by 2 bases, with 16 bases between. This CDR3 region has 16 residues. This CDR3 reads CASSNPKGGGNQPQHF. CDR3 in DNA: TGTGCCAGCAGCAACCCCAAAGGGGGGGGCAATCAGCCCCAGCATTTT.

The genes are TRBV29-1 and TRBJ2-1, with 7 bases matching TRBD2. Trimming removed 4 bases from V and 5 bases from J; junction bases left unmatched: 8. The CDR3 is made up of 14 amino acids. Per germline, CDR1 SQVTM and CDR2 ANQGSEA. CDR3 DNA sequence: TGCAGCGTTGGGGACTATCCGAGGAACAATGAGCAGTTCTTC. It specifies CSVGDYPRNNEQFF.